Listed below are T cell receptor beta chains from one sample, sequenced in a study of T cell responses to AZD1222 COVID-19 vaccine. This table comes from immunoSEQ multiplex PCR, and its TCRdb copy is limited to in-frame clones, with some not included. The data contain 110,000 to 150,000 clones, about 92% of them singletons. Sequencing was performed on peripheral blood, taken 28 days after the second AZD1222 dose. The receptor source for this set is an adult who received the AZD1222 COVID-19 vaccine. Both conserved end residues are part of each CDR3. The D gene is left open where the match is weak. Rows give clone size only sometimes, using once, few, many, or a class for an expanded clone.

clone_size	d_call	v_call	j_call	cdr3_aa	cdr3_nt
-	-	TRBV19	TRBJ2-5	CASSINSGPLLETQYF	TGTGCCAGTAGCATTAATTCCGGACCCTTGTTGGAGACCCAGTACTTC
-	TRBD1	TRBV19	TRBJ1-2	CASSPRDSLGGYTF	TGTGCCAGTAGTCCCAGGGACAGCTTGGGTGGCTACACCTTC
-	-	TRBV3-1/TRBV3-2	TRBJ2-3	CASSQFQGTTDTQYF	TGTGCCAGCAGCCAATTCCAGGGAACCACAGATACGCAGTATTTT
-	TRBD2	TRBV24-1	TRBJ2-7	CATSDPKREGRYEQYF	TGTGCCACCAGTGATCCCAAGCGGGAGGGTAGGTACGAGCAGTACTTC
-	-	TRBV21-1	TRBJ2-7	CASSNGSSYEQYF	TGTGCCAGCAGCAATGGCAGCTCCTACGAGCAGTACTTC
-	TRBD1	TRBV19	TRBJ1-2	CASSAMKGDRNYGYTF	TGTGCCAGTAGTGCAATGAAAGGGGACAGAAACTATGGCTACACCTTC
-	-	TRBV28	TRBJ1-5	CASSSSPGAQPQHF	TGTGCCAGCAGTTCCTCTCCGGGTGCGCAGCCCCAGCATTTT
-	TRBD1	TRBV5-4	TRBJ1-6	CASSEGQGLYSPLHF	TGTGCCAGCAGCGAGGGACAGGGACTTTATTCACCCCTCCACTTT
-	TRBD1	TRBV28	TRBJ1-2	CASSLQRPGGRDYGYTF	TGTGCCAGCAGTTTGCAGCGGCCAGGGGGTCGGGACTATGGCTACACCTTC
once	-	TRBV28	TRBJ1-5	CASSLARMDQPQHF	TGTGCCAGCAGTCTGGCCAGGATGGATCAGCCCCAGCATTTT
once	TRBD1	TRBV29-1	TRBJ2-3	CSVGGGDRAADTQYF	TGCAGCGTTGGGGGAGGGGACAGGGCGGCAGATACGCAGTATTTT
-	TRBD2	TRBV18	TRBJ2-7	CASSPPGLAGAAAGSLYF	TGTGCCAGCTCACCACCGGGACTAGCGGGAGCCGCGGCTGGCTCGCTGTACTTC
-	TRBD1	TRBV14	TRBJ1-3	CASSQMTGSFSGNTIYF	TGTGCCAGCAGCCAAATGACAGGGTCCTTCTCTGGAAACACCATATATTTT
-	-	TRBV19	TRBJ1-5	CASSMRNNQPQHF	TGTGCCAGTAGTATGAGAAACAATCAGCCCCAGCATTTT
-	-	TRBV4-1	TRBJ1-1	CASSQERRQSEAFF	TGCGCCAGCAGCCAAGAGAGGAGACAGTCTGAAGCTTTCTTT
-	-	TRBV28	TRBJ1-1	CLARGGTEAFF	TGCTTGGCCAGGGGAGGCACTGAAGCTTTCTTT
-	-	TRBV10-3	TRBJ2-7	CAIRAGAYEQYF	TGTGCCATTCGAGCGGGCGCCTACGAGCAGTACTTC
-	-	TRBV7-9	TRBJ1-1	CASTGPGGDTEAFF	TGTGCCAGCACCGGCCCGGGGGGGGACACTGAAGCTTTCTTT
-	TRBD1	TRBV29-1	TRBJ1-2	CSVEATGVRNGYTF	TGCAGCGTTGAAGCGACAGGGGTACGGAATGGCTACACCTTC
-	-	TRBV27	TRBJ1-2	CASSFLTWGTNYGYTF	TGTGCCAGCAGTTTTCTAACCTGGGGGACAAACTATGGCTACACCTTC